The 17 T cell receptor beta chains given below trace back to one sample, sequenced in a study of T-cell memory formation after mild COVID-19. TCRdb passed the 5' RACE reads through MiXCR, listing each CDR3 protein once. Seen here are some 200,000 distinct CDR3 sequences, 9% to 10% observed once, and the top ten hold 3.5% to 4%. Input material: PBMCs or a T cell subset sorted from them (not recorded which). The receptors originated from a man aged 18 to 35 who had mild COVID-19 (a few samples of this study predate the infection). Cell type and time point are not known.

This clonotype was detected only a few times. V and J are TRBV7-2 and TRBJ2-7; D is undetermined. This CDR3 contains 15 residues. In germline, CDR1 is SGHTA, CDR2 FQGNSA. Trimming took 0 bases from V and 0 from J, leaving 9 bases between them. The DNA for the CDR3 is TGTGCCAGCAGCTTAGCGGCCTCAAGCTCCTACGAGCAGTACGTC. This translates into CASSLAASSSYEQYV.

The chain recombines TRBV4-1 with TRBJ1-1; the D is unclear. The CDR3 contains 17 residues. Trimming took 2 bases from V and 3 from J, leaving 19 bases between them. The germline gives CDR1 MGHRA, CDR2 YSYEKL. The CDR3 sequence: CASSQYGRTAGYTEAFF. In DNA form, the CDR3 reads TGCGCCAGCAGCCAATACGGACGAACGGCGGGGTACACTGAAGCTTTCTTT.

The chain couples TRBV12-3 or TRBV12-4 to TRBJ2-5; D possibly corresponds to TRBD1 (5 bases). Trimming removed 2 bases from V and 5 bases from J, with 12 bases in between. This CDR3 is 14 amino acids long. CDR3 DNA: TGTGCCAGCAGTTTAAAGGGGCCAAGGGAGACCCAGTACTTC. It specifies CASSLKGPRETQYF.

Only a few counts were recorded for this clonotype. This rearrangement joins TRBV12-3 or TRBV12-4 to TRBJ2-2; 8 nucleotides agree with TRBD1. V shed 6 bases, J shed 6 bases, and the junction held 6 bases outside the gene matches. CDR3 size: 14 residues. The CDR3 DNA is TGTGCCAGCAGAGAGACAGGGGTCCCCGGGGAGCTGTTTTTT. Residues: CASRETGVPGELFF.

The table lists this clonotype with a few counts. J is TRBJ2-2 and V is TRBV4-2; D might be TRBD1 or TRBD2, each matching 6 bases. The CDR3 consists of 15 residues. Trimming shortened V by 8 bases and J by 9 bases, and 22 bases separated the two germline ends. Germline assignment: CDR1 LGHNA and CDR2 YNFKEQ. The CDR3 nucleotides read TGTGCCAGCTCTCAGCCGGTACAGGGAGGCCGGGAGCTGTTTTTT. Protein product: CASSQPVQGGRELFF.

V and J are TRBV10-3 and TRBJ2-3; a possible D gene is TRBD1 (6 bases). V lost 4 bases and J 1 base, leaving 12 bases between the germline ends. Per the germline V gene, CDR1 is ENHRY and CDR2 is SYGVKD. The CDR3 has 15 residues. CDR3: CAISGQVVGTDTQYF. For the CDR3, the DNA is TGTGCCATCAGTGGACAGGTCGTCGGCACAGATACGCAGTATTTT.

Many counts were recorded for this clonotype. V usage is TRBV7-3 and J usage is TRBJ2-5, with D possibly TRBD2 on 5 matching bases. Germline V CDR1 and CDR2: SGHTA, FQGTGA. CDR3 length: 14 residues. V lost 6 bases, J lost 1 base, and 12 bases lay in between. The CDR3 nucleotides are TGTGCCAGCAGGGCACCGGGAATCCAAGAGACCCAGTACTTC. Protein: CASRAPGIQETQYF.

The rearrangement uses TRBV24-1 and TRBJ2-2, with TRBD1 identical over 7 bases. The CDR3 covers 15 residues. Germline loops: CDR1 KGHDR, CDR2 SFDVKD. Trimming removed 4 bases from V and 7 bases from J; junction bases left unmatched: 8. The CDR3 here is CATSDRDSTNGELFF. The CDR3 coding sequence is TGTGCCACCAGTGACCGGGACAGCACTAACGGGGAGCTGTTTTTT.

The chain couples TRBV7-3 to TRBJ1-2, with D possibly being TRBD1 (6 bases). CDR1 SGHTA and CDR2 FQGTGA come from the germline V gene. V was clipped by 5 bases and J by 7 bases, with 17 bases between them. This CDR3 is built from 14 residues. CDR3 sequence: CASSPIHRETGYTF. In DNA form, the CDR3 reads TGTGCCAGCAGCCCAATCCACAGGGAGACTGGCTACACCTTC.

This clonotype was seen a few times. CDR3 DNA: TGTGCCAGCAGCCAAGAAGGACTAGCGGGGACCCAGTACTTC. Encoded protein: CASSQEGLAGTQYF. The rearrangement links TRBV3-1 to TRBJ2-5; TRBD2 matches 11 bases. The CDR3 has 14 residues. The V gene end was trimmed by 0 bases and the J gene end by 7 bases; junction bases not matched to a gene: 1. The germline V gene has CDR1 LGHDT and CDR2 YNNKEL (reference sequence).

The rearrangement links TRBV18 to TRBJ1-1; D is unresolved. The V end lost 1 base, the J end lost 5 bases, and 11 bases lay between the germline ends. Germline V lookup: CDR1 KGHSH, CDR2 LQKENI. The CDR3 is 14 residues long. Here the CDR3 reads CASSPQGSRTEAFF. The CDR3 DNA reads TGTGCCAGCTCACCACAGGGATCGAGGACTGAAGCTTTCTTT.

The V call is TRBV28, the J call TRBJ2-7, with 9 positions matching TRBD1. Germline V gene sequence: CDR1 MDHEN, CDR2 SYDVKM. Trimming removed 8 bases from V and 7 bases from J; junction bases left unmatched: 3. This CDR3 contains 11 residues. The CDR3 loop reads CASGTGYEQYV. The CDR3 DNA follows: TGTGCCAGCGGGACAGGGTATGAGCAGTACGTC.

This clonotype has a handful of counts. V gene TRBV9 combines with J gene TRBJ2-5; 8 nucleotides align to TRBD1. CDR1 SGDLS and CDR2 YYNGEE come from the germline V gene. There are 16 residues in the CDR3. V shed 3 bases, J shed 4 bases, and the junction held 11 bases outside the gene matches. The CDR3, as DNA: TGTGCCAGCAGCGGACCCCAGGGGGCCGGAGGAGAGACCCAGTACTTC. Protein product: CASSGPQGAGGETQYF.

The genes are TRBV12-3 or TRBV12-4 and TRBJ2-2, with TRBD1 matching 8 bases. With V trimmed by 6 bases and J by 4 bases, 7 bases remained unmatched. CDR3 size: 15 residues. The CDR3: CASSGQGSTTGELFF. The DNA of the CDR3 is TGTGCCAGCAGCGGACAGGGATCGACCACCGGGGAGCTGTTTTTT.

In this sample, this clonotype turned up a few times. The rearrangement uses TRBV7-3 and TRBJ2-3, with 12 nucleotides matching TRBD2. The V segment lost 5 bases and the J segment 1 base; nucleotides outside the gene matches: 7. Per germline, CDR1 SGHTA and CDR2 FQGTGA. There are 17 residues in the CDR3. CDR3: CASSPGLAGRGTDTQYF. For the CDR3, the DNA is TGTGCCAGCAGCCCAGGACTAGCGGGACGGGGCACAGATACGCAGTATTTT.

Ten or more counts support this clonotype. The rearrangement joins TRBV7-9 to TRBJ2-1; D ambiguous. Trimming stripped 1 base from V and 0 bases from J, with 1 base between. The CDR3 length is 13 residues. The germline V gene encodes CDR1 SEHNR and CDR2 FQNEAQ (reference sequence). CDR3 sequence (DNA): TGTGCCAGCAGCTTAGGCTCCTACAATGAGCAGTTCTTC. Protein product: CASSLGSYNEQFF.

This sequence joins TRBV2 and TRBJ2-3; D may be TRBD1 (6 bases). The length of the CDR3 is 15 residues. V was cut by 0 bases and J by 5 bases, with 12 bases left in between. In germline, CDR1 is SNHLY, CDR2 FYNNEI. CDR3 nucleotides: TGTGCCAGCAGTGAAGCGCGAGGGGGTTTAGATACGCAGTATTTT. This translates into CASSEARGGLDTQYF.